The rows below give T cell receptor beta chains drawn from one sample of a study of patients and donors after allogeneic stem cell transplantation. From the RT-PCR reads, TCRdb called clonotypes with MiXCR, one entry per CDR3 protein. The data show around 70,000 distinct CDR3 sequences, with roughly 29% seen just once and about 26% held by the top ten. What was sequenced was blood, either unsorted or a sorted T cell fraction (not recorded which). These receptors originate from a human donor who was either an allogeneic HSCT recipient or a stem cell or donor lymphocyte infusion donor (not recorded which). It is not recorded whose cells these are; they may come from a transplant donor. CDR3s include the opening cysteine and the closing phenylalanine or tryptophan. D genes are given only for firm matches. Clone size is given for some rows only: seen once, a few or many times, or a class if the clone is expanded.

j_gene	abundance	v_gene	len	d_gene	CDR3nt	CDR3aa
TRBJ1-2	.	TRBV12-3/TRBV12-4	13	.	TGTGCCAGCAGTTGGGGGGCGGGCGATGGCTACACCTTC	CASSWGAGDGYTF
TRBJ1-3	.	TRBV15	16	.	TGTGCCACCAGCGGACTCCAACCGGGGAAAGTGGACACCATATATTTT	CATSGLQPGKVDTIYF
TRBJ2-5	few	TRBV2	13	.	TGTGCCAGCAGTGGCCTAACTCAAGAGACCCAGTACTTC	CASSGLTQETQYF
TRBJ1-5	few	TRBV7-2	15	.	TGTGCCAGCAGCTTAGTTTCTGGGGTCAATCAGCCCCAGCATTTT	CASSLVSGVNQPQHF
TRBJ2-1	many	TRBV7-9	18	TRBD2	TGTGCCAGCAGCCCGGGACTAGCGGGGGGTACCTCCTACAATGAGCAGTTCTTC	CASSPGLAGGTSYNEQFF
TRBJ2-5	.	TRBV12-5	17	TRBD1	TGTGCTAGTGGTTTGACCCAGGACAGGGGCTACCAAGAGACCCAGTACTTC	CASGLTQDRGYQETQYF
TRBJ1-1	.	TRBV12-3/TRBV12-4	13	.	TGTGCCAGCAGTTTAGCGCACATAACTGAAGCTTTCTTT	CASSLAHITEAFF
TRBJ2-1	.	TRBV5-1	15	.	TGCGCCAGCAGCTTGGGCGGGCAGTCCCACAATGAGCAGTTCTTC	CASSLGGQSHNEQFF
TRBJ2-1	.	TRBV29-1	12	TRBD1	TGCAGCGTTTACAGGGGCGGGAATGAGCAGTTCTTC	CSVYRGGNEQFF
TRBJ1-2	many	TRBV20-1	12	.	TGCAGTGCTAGAGGGGACAACTATGGCTACACCTTC	CSARGDNYGYTF
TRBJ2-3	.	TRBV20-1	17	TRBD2	TGCAGTGCTAGAGCTGCCTTCCTAGCGGGAAGCACAGATACGCAGTATTTT	CSARAAFLAGSTDTQYF
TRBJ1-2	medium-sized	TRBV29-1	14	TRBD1	TGCAGCGTTGAAGATGGGACAGGCTTCTATGGCTACACCTTC	CSVEDGTGFYGYTF
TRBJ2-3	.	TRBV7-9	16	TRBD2	TGTGCCAGCAGCTTAGAGCGGGGGCTTAGCACAGATACGCAGTATTTT	CASSLERGLSTDTQYF
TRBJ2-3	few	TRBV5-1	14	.	TGCGCCAGCAGCTTGGGCGATCTCACAGATACGCAGTATTTT	CASSLGDLTDTQYF
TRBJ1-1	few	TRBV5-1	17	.	TGCGCCAGCAGCCCCCAGTCGGGGGTACCGACAGACACTGAAGCTTTCTTT	CASSPQSGVPTDTEAFF
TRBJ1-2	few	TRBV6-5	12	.	TGTGCCAGCAGTTCCCAGACAGATGGCTACACCTTC	CASSSQTDGYTF
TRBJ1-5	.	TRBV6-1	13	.	TGTGCCAGCATCCTGAGACCTACCCAGCCCCAGCATTTT	CASILRPTQPQHF
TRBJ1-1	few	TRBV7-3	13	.	TGTGCCAGCAGCTTAATGGCAGGAGGCGCAGCTTTCTTT	CASSLMAGGAAFF
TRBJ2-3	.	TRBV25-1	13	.	TGTGCCAGCAGGGAAGGGGGAACAGATACGCAGTATTTT	CASREGGTDTQYF
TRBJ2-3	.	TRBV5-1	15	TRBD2	TGCGCCAGCAGCTCAATAGCGGGAAGCACAGATACGCAGTATTTT	CASSSIAGSTDTQYF
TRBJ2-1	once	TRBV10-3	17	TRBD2	TGTGCCATCAGTGTCTCTAGAGGGTCTAGCGGGAACAATGAGCAGTTCTTC	CAISVSRGSSGNNEQFF
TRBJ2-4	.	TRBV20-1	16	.	TGCAGTGCTAGCCCTACAGGGCCCTATCGGGGGAACATTCAGTACTTC	CSASPTGPYRGNIQYF
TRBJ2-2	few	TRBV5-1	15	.	TGCGCCAGCAGCTTGGGTGTCCTGGGTCCCGGGGAGCTGTTTTTT	CASSLGVLGPGELFF
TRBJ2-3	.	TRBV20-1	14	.	TGCAGTGCTAGAGGCGGATCTAGCACAGATACGCAGTATTTT	CSARGGSSTDTQYF
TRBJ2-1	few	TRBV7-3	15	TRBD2	TGTGCCAGCAGCTGGGGACTAGCAATGAACAATGAGCAGTTCTTC	CASSWGLAMNNEQFF
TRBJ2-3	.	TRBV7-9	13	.	TGTGCCAGCAGCTCTGGGCCCACAGATACGCAGTATTTT	CASSSGPTDTQYF
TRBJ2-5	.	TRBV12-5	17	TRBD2	TGTGCTAGTGGTTTGCCGCGTACAGCGGGAGGGGTCGAGACCCAGTACTTC	CASGLPRTAGGVETQYF
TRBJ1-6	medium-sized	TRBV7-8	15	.	TGTGCCAGCAGCTTAGTTGGGGTCTCGTCTTCACCCCTCCACTTT	CASSLVGVSSSPLHF